This T cell receptor beta chain was sequenced in a study of T cells in Graves' hyperthyroidism and ophthalmopathy (dated by TCRdb to the late 2010s). Study-wide context: Peripheral blood was sampled at the time of initial diagnosis, prior to any treatment. TCR V-J signatures able to tell the groups apart were searched for in a discovery cohort of 90 to 100 patients, of whom roughly 42 had Graves' ophthalmopathy and 55 to 65 had stable Graves' hyperthyroidism. An independent validation cohort of fewer than 20 hyperthyroidism patients and approximately 15 patients who later progressed to ophthalmopathy tested prospective prediction of ophthalmopathy. The 100 discovery patients were divided at random into training and test sets in a 7:3 ratio. In more than 5 Graves' hyperthyroidism patients, the study also compared T-cell repertoires from thyroid tissue with T-cell repertoires from blood. After sampling, hyperthyroidism patients received methimazole starting at 30 mg daily, and ophthalmopathy patients received high-dose intravenous methylprednisolone. The paper describes TCR Vbeta CDR3 sequencing of 135 peripheral blood samples, made up of around 41 ophthalmopathy patients, roughly 75 hyperthyroidism patients and 17 progressor patients. What the work shows at the level of the full study, not this receptor alone: Most expanded thyroid clonotypes (frequency above 0.001) were also found in blood, which suggests that blood repertoires may mirror thyroid immune responses. In cross-validation, a model built on a 13 V-J signature told ophthalmopathy apart from stable hyperthyroidism with approximately 91% sensitivity and around 83% specificity, and in testing the same model reached 80%/75%. Sample size was not statistically predetermined, and investigators were not blinded to group allocation. In validation, the model predicted progression to ophthalmopathy with roughly 66% sensitivity and approximately 74% specificity, a median of approximately 6.5 months before onset.

Points on this clonotype: Its antigen is currently not known. No base quality values were provided; no much bigger clone lies one nucleotide off.

Stable Graves' hyperthyroidism was defined as no progression to ophthalmopathy during 18 months of follow-up. Hyperthyroidism patients were aged 18 to 65 years and newly diagnosed, with disease duration of less than 2 months. The study excluded patients with uncontrolled infections, other autoimmune diseases, pregnancy or lactation. Diagnoses were based on clinical symptoms, serum thyroxine and TRAb, thyroid ultrasound and orbital computed tomography. Ficoll-Paque density gradient centrifugation was used to isolate PBMCs from around 10 ml of fresh peripheral blood. Trizol reagent was used to extract total RNA, and RNA quality was then checked on an Agilent 2100 Bioanalyzer. Clipping removes 2 bases from V and 4 bases from J, with 6 as the unmatched junction base count. The germline V gene sets CDR1 to SGDLS and CDR2 to YYNGEE. Including cysteine and phenylalanine, the CDR3 has 15 amino acids. The read is trimmed to its CDR3 DNA, 45 bases read in frame from base 1.

TCR beta CDR3 regions were amplified from RNA transcripts. The first round of RT-PCR for the TCR CDR3 was performed with the HTBI primer set and the Qiagen OneStep RT-PCR kit. Libraries were constructed in a second round of multiplex PCR, after which size selection and purification were performed. Libraries were sequenced paired-end with 100 bp reads on an Illumina HiSeq2000. The original pipeline was this. SOAPnuke was used to process the raw data, removing reads that contained adapters or uncalled bases, had a mean Phred below 15, or lacked an exact match to the constant primer or identifier. COPE v1.2.5 was used to merge high-quality paired reads, and clonotypes were defined as unique nucleotide sequences. Clonotypes were aligned to IMGT TRBV, TRBD and TRBJ reference segments using MiTCR v1.1. Only V-J combinations with frequency above 0.0001, covering 98% to 99.2% of repertoires, were analysed. A TCS score was defined as the ratio between F50 (clonal expansion) and ExV (chaos), using BLOSUM62-based TCRdist between CDR3 peptides within each V-J. Welch's t-statistics and random forest reduced 500 to 650 V-J features to 13, which were used in a naive Bayes classifier (R e1071). TCRdb passed the public sequencing reads through fastp at Q25 and MiXCR, retaining productive beta sequences. Rows with a matching CDR3 protein are joined into one entry that keeps the most common DNA and genes. The V and J calls and clone size come from TCRdb's table, not from the authors' own analysis. The sample table lists a few hundred thousand distinct CDR3 sequences, around 15% of them with a count of one. Around 13% of the sample is held by the ten biggest clonotypes.

What was sequenced was blood. The TCR sequence derives from a woman in her forties with Graves' hyperthyroidism. The rearrangement combines TRBV9 with TRBJ2-1; 7 bases in the junction line up with TRBD2. The DNA sequence is TGTGCCAGCAGCGTGGTTGCGGGAGAGTACAATGAGCAGTTCTTC. It codes for CASSVVAGEYNEQFF.